This T cell receptor beta chain derives from a study of early T cells in non-severe SARS-CoV-2 infection. Study in general: Chains stayed unpaired after sequencing of bulk RNA from unsorted whole blood.

Points on this clonotype: The target antigen is unknown.

Individual cDNA molecules were tagged with unique molecular identifiers. TCRdb processed the 5' RACE reads anew with MiXCR; each CDR3 protein has one entry. The sample has approximately 49,000 distinct CDR3 sequences; about 12% are singletons. General study results and limits: Matching against VDJdb likely underestimated virus-specific expansions, favoring anti-spike CD8.

The sequenced sample was whole blood. The clonotype was recovered from an adult who was a healthcare worker with PCR-confirmed SARS-CoV-2 infection or an uninfected control (not recorded which).

This chain's CDR3 is CASSFSSAHEQFF. CDR3 DNA sequence: TGTGCCAGCAGCTTTTCTAGCGCCCATGAGCAGTTCTTC. The rearrangement links TRBV7-2 to TRBJ2-1; maybe TRBD2 (6 bases). Germline V gives CDR1 SGHTA, CDR2 FQGNSA. There are 13 residues in the CDR3. Trimming stripped 3 bases from V and 8 bases from J, with 11 bases between.